This T cell receptor beta chain was identified in a study of blood T cell repertoires in COVID-19. Repertoires were generated with immunoSEQ multiplex PCR, while TCRdb's copy carries only in-frame clones and drops some. The repertoire has 130,000 or so clones, almost 70% of them found once; the top ten carry roughly 2%. V gave up 7 bases and J gave up 0 bases, with 9 bases separating them. CDR1 is MNHNS, CDR2 SASEGT, per germline. There are 14 residues in the CDR3. The TCR sequence derives from a woman in her 70s with acute or convalescent COVID-19. The rearrangement joins TRBV6-1 to TRBJ2-2; D unresolved. Sequenced input: peripheral blood. In nucleotides, the CDR3 is TGTGCCAGCAACCCCGGGTCGAACACCGGGGAGCTGTTTTTT. This encodes CASNPGSNTGELFF.